The entry below describes one T cell receptor (beta chain). The data were obtained in a study of shared clonotypes between healthy human individuals. Only in-frame clones appear in the TCRdb table, and some are missing; sequencing was by immunoSEQ multiplex PCR. The data contain some 790,000 clones, about two thirds of them singletons. The CDR3 length is 14 residues. Germline V gene sequence: CDR1 MNHEY, CDR2 SMNVEV (reference sequence). After removal of 2 bases from V and 7 bases from J, the junction contained 5 bases not matched to a gene. Source material: memory CD4+ T cells sorted from blood. Stated subset: CD45RA-negative fraction. The clonotype originates from a woman aged 25 to 39 in good health. This chain connects TRBV27 to TRBJ2-1; the match to TRBD2 covers 7 bases. CDR3 bases: TGTGCCAGCAGTTTAGCGGGAGAGAGGAATGAGCAGTTCTTC. It yields the protein CASSLAGERNEQFF.